These T cell receptor beta chains were read from a single sample in a study of blood T cell repertoires in COVID-19. Sequencing was performed with immunoSEQ multiplex PCR; in TCRdb, only in-frame clones are kept and a portion is missing. Among roughly 92,000 clones listed, roughly 87% were seen once. Sample: peripheral blood. Receptors were obtained from an elderly woman with acute or convalescent COVID-19. CDR3s include the opening cysteine and the closing phenylalanine or tryptophan. D genes are given only for firm matches. The listing skips clone size in some rows; elsewhere it reads once, few, many or a size class.

j_call: TRBJ2-1; clone_size: -; v_call: TRBV5-5; d_call: TRBD2; cdr3_nt: TGTGCCAGCAGTTCGGAGAGCGGGAGTAGCTCCTACAATGAGCAGTTCTTC; cdr3_aa: CASSSESGSSSYNEQFF
j_call: TRBJ2-4; clone_size: -; v_call: TRBV11-2; d_call: -; cdr3_nt: TGTGCCAGCAGCTTGCTGACCGGGAACATTCAGTACTTC; cdr3_aa: CASSLLTGNIQYF
j_call: TRBJ2-3; clone_size: -; v_call: TRBV5-4; d_call: TRBD2; cdr3_nt: TGTGCCAGCAGGTCGGGGCGGGAGAAACGAGATACGCAGTATTTT; cdr3_aa: CASRSGREKRDTQYF
j_call: TRBJ1-6; clone_size: -; v_call: TRBV4-2; d_call: -; cdr3_nt: TGTGCCAGCAGCCAAGAGGCAGGGCTAAATTCACCCCTCCACTTT; cdr3_aa: CASSQEAGLNSPLHF
j_call: TRBJ1-2; clone_size: -; v_call: TRBV10-3; d_call: -; cdr3_nt: TGTGCCATCAGTGAAGAATCCGGACAACGGGGAGGGGGCTACACCTTC; cdr3_aa: CAISEESGQRGGGYTF
j_call: TRBJ1-5; clone_size: -; v_call: TRBV30; d_call: TRBD1; cdr3_nt: TGTGCCTGGAGTGTTGGACAGGGACAGCCCCAGCATTTT; cdr3_aa: CAWSVGQGQPQHF
j_call: TRBJ2-1; clone_size: once; v_call: TRBV7-9; d_call: -; cdr3_nt: TGTGCCAGCAGCTTTAAGGGCGGAGGCTACAATGAGCAGTTCTTC; cdr3_aa: CASSFKGGGYNEQFF
j_call: TRBJ2-2; clone_size: few; v_call: TRBV6-5; d_call: TRBD2; cdr3_nt: TGTGCCAGCGGGCGGGAGATGGACACCGGGGAGCTGTTTTTT; cdr3_aa: CASGREMDTGELFF
j_call: TRBJ1-1; clone_size: -; v_call: TRBV18; d_call: -; cdr3_nt: TGTGCCAGCTCACCACGGGACGGGAGAAACACTGAAGCTTTCTTT; cdr3_aa: CASSPRDGRNTEAFF
j_call: TRBJ1-1; clone_size: -; v_call: TRBV6-4; d_call: -; cdr3_nt: TGTGCCAGCAGCCTACAGGTGAACACTGAAGCTTTCTTT; cdr3_aa: CASSLQVNTEAFF
j_call: TRBJ2-3; clone_size: once; v_call: TRBV9; d_call: -; cdr3_nt: TGTGCCAGCAGCGTAGAGAAGTACTTTTCTGATACGCAGTATTTT; cdr3_aa: CASSVEKYFSDTQYF